This TCR beta chain was observed in a study of blood T cells in healthy people across ages. Study observations and caveats: Researchers report that TCR beta diversity correlated strongly with naive T cell percentage. Significant beta diversity loss was already apparent by age around 40, declining roughly linearly. Comparison with aged donors showed that long-lived donors had more naive CD4+ cells and higher diversity.

Every sample gave at least 5 micrograms of total RNA when it was extracted. Concerning this clonotype: The antigen is unknown.

Sample-barcoded 5' priming and a J-beta primer mix drove a second PCR of about 6 to 12 cycles. Via MiXCR, TCRdb re-called the 5' RACE reads, giving one row per CDR3 protein. The table shows around 1,100,000 distinct CDR3 sequences, with more than 30% occurring only once. Specimen: blood. This receptor was obtained from a man aged 18-30 years in good health.

The CDR3 DNA reads TGTGCCTGGAGTGCCGGGACTTTGTTTTTT. Translated, it gives CAWSAGTLFF. This chain joins TRBV30 and TRBJ1-4; D perhaps matches TRBD1 (5 bases). Between the trimmed V and J ends, which lost 1 base and 15 bases, there was a span of 9 bases. Germline CDR1 GTSNPN, CDR2 SVGIG (reference sequence). This CDR3 is 10 amino acids long.